These T cell receptor beta chains were read from a single sample in a study of T cells after yellow fever vaccination. TCRdb used MiXCR to reprocess the 5' RACE reads, holding one entry per CDR3 protein. The data contain some 340,000 distinct CDR3 sequences, about 10% of them seen just once; the ten biggest clones take up about 3.5%. The source was CD4+ T cells sorted from PBMCs, collected 45 days after the yellow fever booster vaccination. All receptors derive from a man aged 18 to 30 who received the YFV17D yellow fever vaccine. The conserved cysteine and the conserved F or W are not part of the CDR3 here.

v_call	j_call	cdr3_aa
TRBV20-1	TRBJ1-4	SATSGTGLF
TRBV10-3	TRBJ1-1	AISESPNTEAF
TRBV5-1	TRBJ2-4	ASSLAAQGAKNIQY
TRBV4-1	TRBJ2-1	ASSRTLNEQF
TRBV6-5	TRBJ2-1	ASSRDTIGWNEQF
TRBV3-1	TRBJ1-3	ASSQDGRGVRNTIY
TRBV2	TRBJ1-1	ASSANRGPPSNTEAF
TRBV4-3	TRBJ2-1	ASSQDHGPSQF
TRBV6-6	TRBJ2-3	ASKRGGGADTQY
TRBV20-1	TRBJ2-1	SARGTVTYNEQF
TRBV6-5	TRBJ1-5	ASSINRVRNQPQH
TRBV20-1	TRBJ2-3	SAINQGDTQY
TRBV10-3	TRBJ1-2	AIRAGALNYGYT
TRBV7-3	TRBJ1-2	ASSPTTGDGYT
TRBV27	TRBJ2-5	ASSFRRGRETQY
TRBV20-1	TRBJ2-5	SGTRGDETQY
TRBV7-8	TRBJ1-4	ASSLAPVRSEKLF
TRBV5-1	TRBJ1-1	ASSLTGSLGETEAF
TRBV7-2	TRBJ1-5	ASSHPNQPQH
TRBV7-3	TRBJ2-3	ASSLPASGGYSTDTQY
TRBV28	TRBJ1-1	ASSIPQVNTEAF
TRBV6-1	TRBJ1-2	ASRTQSYGYT
TRBV20-1	TRBJ2-1	SALGLSSSYNEQF
TRBV12-3/TRBV12-4	TRBJ2-3	ASSIAGGHADTQY
TRBV20-1	TRBJ2-3	SARSRGDTQY
TRBV25-1	TRBJ2-1	ASSGGRGELYNEQF
TRBV5-6	TRBJ1-1	ASSLDQGRNTEAF
TRBV7-2	TRBJ1-3	ASSPDSQALNSGNTIY
TRBV20-1	TRBJ1-1	SAIRGTEAF
TRBV9	TRBJ2-1	ASSVLSQGDEQF
TRBV10-3	TRBJ2-7	AISQGGGGGVYEQY
TRBV5-1	TRBJ2-3	ASTSGGAGDTQY
TRBV7-2	TRBJ1-6	ASSGMGQGNSPLH
TRBV11-1	TRBJ1-2	ASSLDPAARDGYT
TRBV5-4	TRBJ2-1	ASSSGLAGTHSVEQF
TRBV6-6	TRBJ2-3	ASSKGWADTQY
TRBV10-3	TRBJ2-3	AIRDRVGTDTQY
TRBV20-1	TRBJ2-7	SATTLGASGGAREQY
TRBV7-2	TRBJ2-3	ASSLGSGRADTQY
TRBV2	TRBJ2-3	ASRETRDTQY
TRBV7-3	TRBJ2-6	ASSLAGQAGANVLT
TRBV7-2	TRBJ2-1	ASSLREADEQF
TRBV6-5	TRBJ2-3	ASRTPAGLAGRGTDTQY
TRBV5-4	TRBJ2-5	ASSLVTSGGETQY
TRBV6-2/TRBV6-3	TRBJ2-5	ASSSRDYSVETQY
TRBV20-1	TRBJ1-6	SAPQGNSPLH
TRBV6-4	TRBJ2-3	ASSRTSGRTDTQY
TRBV5-1	TRBJ2-2	ASSHGGRSGELF
TRBV7-2	TRBJ2-1	ASSLNKQF
TRBV12-3/TRBV12-4	TRBJ1-6	ASSPTYQGWSPLH
TRBV6-2/TRBV6-3	TRBJ2-3	ASSYSRGTVSDTQY
TRBV3-1	TRBJ1-1	ASSQAMNTEAF
TRBV5-1	TRBJ2-6	ASSSAGAGANVLT
TRBV5-4	TRBJ1-1	ASSLAPTVLNPEAF
TRBV29-1	TRBJ2-3	SVEGGTSGGLSTDTQY
TRBV4-3	TRBJ1-4	ASSQGLTANEKLF
TRBV5-6	TRBJ2-5	ASSRTGAEETQY